Below are 20 T cell receptor beta chains sequenced from a single sample in a study of blood T cell repertoires in COVID-19. The table came from immunoSEQ multiplex PCR; TCRdb's copy has only in-frame clones and leaves some out. The sample lists around 180,000 clones; 82% were seen once. Sequencing was done on a sample of peripheral blood. The receptors stem from a woman over 75 with active or convalescent COVID-19.

The chain employs TRBV20-1 and TRBJ2-5; a weak D match, TRBD2 (6 bases). V lost 3 bases to trimming and J lost 5 bases, with 13 bases between them. The germline CDR1 and CDR2 sequences are DFQATT and SNEGSKA (reference sequence). The CDR3 has 13 amino acids. CDR3 nucleotide sequence: TGCAGTGCTAGTAGGACGGGAGTGGAGACCCAGTACTTC. Protein sequence: CSASRTGVETQYF.

The chain links TRBV7-9 to TRBJ2-1, with TRBD2 matching over 9 bases. The CDR3 spans 16 residues. V dropped 3 bases and J dropped 8; count of bases not matched to a gene: 11. Germline V CDR1 and CDR2: SEHNR, FQNEAQ (reference sequence). The CDR3: CASSLESAGGPYEQFF. In DNA, the CDR3 is TGTGCCAGCAGCTTGGAATCGGCGGGAGGGCCCTATGAGCAGTTCTTC.

The genes are TRBV30 and TRBJ1-5; the D is unclear. Germline CDR1 is GTSNPN and CDR2 is SVGIG (reference sequence). The V end lost 0 bases, the J end lost 4 bases, and 7 bases lay between the germline ends. CDR3 length: 13 amino acids. CDR3 loop: CAWSVGENQPQHF. CDR3 coding DNA: TGTGCCTGGAGTGTCGGGGAAAATCAGCCCCAGCATTTT. Variable domain in full (rest from reference TRBV30 and TRBJ1-5): SQTIHQWPATLVQPVGSPLSLECTVEGTSNPNLYWYRQAAGRGLQLLFYSVGIGQISSEVPQNLSASRPQDRQFILSSKKLLLSDSGFYLCAWSVGENQPQHFGDGTRLSIL.

This clone was counted between two and nine times. V is TRBV19 and J is TRBJ1-1, with a tentative D call TRBD1 (6 bases). The V and J ends lost 6 bases and 4 bases respectively, with 21 bases between them. Germline V gene sequence: CDR1 LNHDA, CDR2 SQIVND (reference sequence). This CDR3 contains 16 residues. Written as DNA, the CDR3 is TGTGCCAGTAGGGTGGGCAGGGGCCAAACGGGCACTGAAGCTTTCTTT. As protein: CASRVGRGQTGTEAFF.

The chain employs TRBV18 and TRBJ2-5; 12 bases line up with TRBD1. CDR3 size: 16 residues. CDR1 is KGHSH and CDR2 is LQKENI in the germline V gene. J gave up 5 bases and V 10 bases, and 14 bases lay outside the gene matches. CDR3 coding DNA: TGTGCCACCTCCCCCTCGGGACAGGGGGCTTGGGAGACCCAGTACTTC. Protein sequence: CATSPSGQGAWETQYF.

This rearrangement joins TRBV19 to TRBJ1-2; D not resolved. Germline lookup yields CDR1 LNHDA and CDR2 SQIVND (reference sequence). The CDR3 loop spans 13 amino acids. V was cut by 4 bases and J by 6 bases, with 12 bases left in between. The CDR3 DNA is TGTGCCAGTAGTAGTGCCCCAGTGGATGGCTACACCTTC. This gives the protein CASSSAPVDGYTF.

The CDR3 DNA reads TGTGCCACCAGCAGAGTTTGGGCAGATCAGCCCCAGCATTTT. It encodes CATSRVWADQPQHF. V usage is TRBV15 and J usage is TRBJ1-5; unclear D gene. This CDR3 spans 14 amino acids. V gave up 1 base and J gave up 5 bases, with 9 bases separating them. CDR1 LNHNV and CDR2 YYDKDF come from the germline V gene (reference sequence).

This clone was observed a handful of times. This chain joins TRBV6-1 and TRBJ1-2, with TRBD1 as a possible D gene (5 bases). V was pared by 0 bases and J by 4 bases, with 12 bases between. CDR3 size: 15 residues. Germline CDR1 and CDR2: MNHNS and SASEGT. The CDR3 sequence: CASSEAKGISYGYTF. CDR3 DNA: TGTGCCAGCAGTGAAGCAAAGGGGATTTCCTATGGCTACACCTTC.

V usage is TRBV29-1 and J usage is TRBJ1-5, with D uncertain. Germline assignment: CDR1 SQVTM and CDR2 ANQGSEA. V gave up 4 bases and J gave up 3 bases, with 16 bases separating them. The CDR3 extends over 15 amino acids. Written as DNA, the CDR3 is TGCAGCGTTGCCAAGGCTCGGGAACCCAATCAGCCCCAGCATTTT. Translating it yields CSVAKAREPNQPQHF.

This clone turned up a few times. The chain employs TRBV11-1 and TRBJ2-5, with D possibly being TRBD1 (6 bases). The CDR3 has 14 amino acids. Germline-derived CDR1 and CDR2 are SGHAT and FQDESV (reference sequence). Trimming took 6 bases from V and 0 from J, leaving 11 bases between them. The CDR3 reads CASRSGVDQETQYF. The CDR3 DNA sequence: TGTGCCAGCAGGTCAGGGGTCGACCAAGAGACCCAGTACTTC. The variable domain in full, completed from reference TRBV11-1 and TRBJ2-5, reads EAEVAQSPRYKITEKSQAVAFWCDPISGHATLYWYRQILGQGPELLVQFQDESVVDDSQLPKDRFSAERLKGVDSTLKIQPAELGDSAMYLCASRSGVDQETQYFGPGTRLLVL.

V usage is TRBV19 and J usage is TRBJ2-1; 9 nucleotides line up with TRBD2. CDR3 length equals 14 residues. The trim removed 5 bases at V and 10 bases at J, leaving 9 bases unmatched. Germline V gives CDR1 LNHDA, CDR2 SQIVND (reference sequence). CDR3 loop: CASSPGGRGLEQFF. Written as DNA, the CDR3 is TGTGCCAGTAGTCCCGGCGGGAGGGGGTTGGAGCAGTTCTTC. Looking up the rest from reference TRBV19 and TRBJ2-1 gives the full variable domain: DGGITQSPKYLFRKEGQNVTLSCEQNLNHDAMYWYRQDPGQGLRLIYYSQIVNDFQKGDIAEGYSVSREKKESFPLTVTSAQKNPTAFYLCASSPGGRGLEQFFGPGTRLTVL.

This CDR3 is CASWESTGGWGTEAFF. The CDR3 bases are TGTGCCAGTTGGGAGAGTACAGGGGGCTGGGGCACTGAAGCTTTCTTT. The chain uses TRBV28 and TRBJ1-1, with 9 bases lining up with TRBD1. CDR3 length: 16 amino acids. Germline V lookup: CDR1 MDHEN, CDR2 SYDVKM. J lost 4 bases, V lost 9 bases, and 15 bases had no gene match. Combining the CDR3 with reference TRBV28 and TRBJ1-1 gives the whole variable domain DVKVTQSSRYLVKRTGEKVFLECVQDMDHENMFWYRQDPGLGLRLIYFSYDVKMKEKGDIPEGYSVSREKKERFSLILESASTNQTSMYLCASWESTGGWGTEAFFGQGTRLTVV.

This chain uses TRBV5-6 with TRBJ2-7, with D uncertain. In germline, CDR1 is SGHDT, CDR2 YYEEEE. The CDR3 contains 14 residues. V was clipped by 3 bases and J by 2 bases, with 12 bases between them. The CDR3 spells CASSYSVRAYEQYF. Here the CDR3 DNA reads TGTGCCAGCAGCTATTCCGTCCGGGCCTACGAGCAGTACTTC.

V and J are TRBV7-9 and TRBJ2-1; the match to TRBD2 covers 11 bases. The V and J ends lost 9 bases and 5 bases, in that order; junction bases with no gene match: 3. Looked up from germline, CDR1 is SEHNR and CDR2 is FQNEAQ (reference sequence). The CDR3 totals 13 residues. CDR3 sequence (DNA): TGTGCCAGGGGGACTAGCGGCAACAATGAGCAGTTCTTC. Translated, it gives CARGTSGNNEQFF.

The chain is built from TRBV28 and TRBJ2-2; 8 bases are a match to TRBD2. The germline V gene has CDR1 MDHEN and CDR2 SYDVKM. V was clipped by 1 base and J by 5 bases; unmatched bases: 6. The CDR3 sequence is 16 residues long. The CDR3: CASSLYASGRTGELFF. CDR3 DNA sequence: TGTGCCAGCAGTTTATATGCTAGCGGGCGAACCGGGGAGCTGTTTTTT.

The V and J genes are TRBV5-1 and TRBJ1-1; D is perhaps TRBD1 (6 bases). Deletions cut 1 base from V and 9 bases from J, with 7 bases between. The CDR3 runs to 11 residues. Germline values: CDR1 SGHRS, CDR2 YFSETQ. The CDR3 loop is CASSLTGQAFF. CDR3 in DNA: TGCGCCAGCAGCTTGACAGGGCAAGCTTTCTTT.

This chain links TRBV18 with TRBJ2-1; D is undetermined. Germline V gives CDR1 KGHSH, CDR2 LQKENI. The CDR3 totals 13 residues. Trimming took 3 bases from V and 8 from J, leaving 11 bases between them. CDR3 region: CASSPLIEDEQFF. The CDR3 coding sequence is TGTGCCAGCTCACCCCTAATCGAGGATGAGCAGTTCTTC. Full variable domain (missing parts from reference TRBV18 and TRBJ2-1): NAGVMQNPRHLVRRRGQEARLRCSPMKGHSHVYWYRQLPEEGLKFMVYLQKENIIDESGMPKERFSAEFPKEGPSILRIQQVVRGDSAAYFCASSPLIEDEQFFGPGTRLTVL.

The genes are TRBV21-1 and TRBJ2-6; no DNA check was done on the table's D call, TRBD1. TRBV21-1 has pseudogene status. The CDR3 totals 18 residues. CDR3 coding DNA: TGTGCCAGCAGCAAATGGACAGGGGGCTCATCTGGGGCCAACGTCCTGACTTTC. It translates to CASSKWTGGSSGANVLTF.

The rearrangement joins TRBV7-9 to TRBJ2-1; 9 positions match TRBD2. The CDR3 covers 17 residues. V shed 6 bases and J 0 bases; nucleotides not matched to a gene: 9. Germline CDR1 SEHNR, CDR2 FQNEAQ (reference sequence). CDR3 sequence: CASSLWGGRASYNEQFF. Written as DNA, the CDR3 is TGTGCCAGCAGTCTTTGGGGCGGGAGGGCCTCCTACAATGAGCAGTTCTTC. Together with reference TRBV7-9 and TRBJ2-1, the CDR3 gives the full variable domain: DTGVSQNPRHKITKRGQNVTFRCDPISEHNRLYWYRQTLGQGPEFLTYFQNEAQLEKSRLLSDRFSAERPKGSFSTLEIQRTEQGDSAMYLCASSLWGGRASYNEQFFGPGTRLTVL.

The V gene is TRBV11-2, the J gene TRBJ2-5; TRBD2 matches 10 bases. The junction had 5 bases not matched to a gene; V was cut back by 3 bases and J by 1 base. CDR1 and CDR2 (germline): SGHAT, FQNNGV. The CDR3 sequence is 16 residues long. CDR3 in DNA: TGTGCCAGCAGCTTGAGGACTAGCGGCCTCCAAGAGACCCAGTACTTC. Translated: CASSLRTSGLQETQYF.